Following are 14 T cell receptor beta chains from one sample sequenced in a study of T cell changes during pregnancy in multiple sclerosis. Produced via immunoSEQ multiplex PCR; TCRdb's table is partial and in-frame only. The table records some 74,000 clones, approximately 92% of them present only once. Source: peripheral blood, taken before pregnancy. These receptors were obtained from a female donor with multiple sclerosis, enrolled in a pregnancy study.

The V and J genes are TRBV6-5 and TRBJ2-4; no clear D. Germline assignment: CDR1 MNHEY and CDR2 SVGAGI. V lost 2 bases to trimming and J lost 8 bases, with 13 bases between them. The CDR3 covers 14 residues. The CDR3 loop reads CASSYGGELDIQYF. CDR3 coding DNA: TGTGCCAGCAGTTACGGCGGAGAACTGGACATTCAGTACTTC.

This clone was detected a few times. The CDR3 reads CASSQGTDTQYF. CDR3 sequence (DNA): TGTGCCAGCAGTCAGGGAACAGATACGCAGTATTTT. V usage is TRBV25-1 and J usage is TRBJ2-3; weak D call: TRBD1 (5 bases). Germline V gene data show CDR1 as MGHDK and CDR2 as SYGVNS. CDR3 length equals 12 residues. With 5 bases removed from V and 3 bases from J, the gap between germline ends came to 6 bases.

V and J are TRBV19 and TRBJ2-3; TRBD2 agrees at 10 bases. Per the germline V gene, CDR1 is LNHDA and CDR2 is SQIVND (reference sequence). V was clipped by 3 bases and J by 7 bases; unmatched bases: 7. CDR3 length: 15 residues. In nucleotides, the CDR3 is TGTGCCAGTAGTATCCTAGCGGGAGCGGTGTATACGCAGTATTTT. This sequence encodes CASSILAGAVYTQYF.

This sequence joins TRBV6-1 and TRBJ1-1, with 8 bases fitting TRBD1. There are 14 residues in the CDR3. Germline V CDR1 and CDR2: MNHNS, SASEGT. J gave up 4 bases and V 5 bases, and 6 bases lay outside the gene matches. Here the CDR3 reads CASSSTGGITEAFF. The DNA of the CDR3 is TGTGCCAGCAGTAGTACAGGGGGTATCACTGAAGCTTTCTTT.

V usage is TRBV5-4 and J usage is TRBJ1-2; D call uncertain. This CDR3 has 13 amino acids. V was pared by 0 bases and J by 10 bases, with 13 bases between. Germline loops: CDR1 SGHNT, CDR2 YYREEE (reference sequence). CDR3: CASSLVAGGAYTF. CDR3 coding DNA: TGTGCCAGCAGCTTGGTGGCAGGAGGCGCCTACACCTTC. Full variable domain (remainder filled in from reference TRBV5-4 and TRBJ1-2): ETGVTQSPTHLIKTRGQQVTLRCSSQSGHNTVSWYQQALGQGPQFIFQYYREEENGRGNFPPRFSGLQFPNYSSELNVNALELDDSALYLCASSLVAGGAYTFGSGTRLTVV.

The chain combines TRBV11-2 with TRBJ2-3; 14 bases are shared with TRBD2. This CDR3 region has 16 residues. V was pared by 1 base and J by 4 bases, with 1 base of the junction left unmatched. Germline V gene sequence: CDR1 SGHAT, CDR2 FQNNGV. CDR3 region: CASSLGLAGGSDTQYF. The CDR3 nucleotides are TGTGCCAGCAGCTTAGGACTAGCGGGAGGGTCAGATACGCAGTATTTT.

The V and J genes are TRBV7-9 and TRBJ2-1; 7 bases map to TRBD2. V shed 1 base and J 7 bases; nucleotides not matched to a gene: 4. This CDR3 contains 14 residues. Germline loops: CDR1 SEHNR, CDR2 FQNEAQ (reference sequence). The CDR3 DNA is TGTGCCAGCAGCTTAGTTCAGGGAGGGAATGAGCAGTTCTTC. It codes for CASSLVQGGNEQFF.

This sequence joins TRBV6-4 and TRBJ2-7, with 11 positions matching TRBD2. J gave up 4 bases and V 6 bases, and 2 bases lay outside the gene matches. Germline assignment: CDR1 MRHNA and CDR2 SNTAGT. The CDR3 is 13 amino acids. The CDR3 reads CASRGLAVYEQYF. The DNA of the CDR3 is TGTGCCAGCAGGGGACTAGCGGTTTACGAGCAGTACTTC.

The genes are TRBV7-2 and TRBJ2-4; TRBD2 matches at 12 bases. V dropped 5 bases and J dropped 7; count of bases not matched to a gene: 15. The germline gives CDR1 SGHTA, CDR2 FQGNSA. CDR3 size: 18 residues. The CDR3: CASSVRTSGTSRGNIQYF. As DNA, the CDR3 is TGTGCCAGCAGCGTGCGGACTAGCGGGACCTCACGGGGTAACATTCAGTACTTC.

The chain links TRBV12-5 to TRBJ1-2, with D maybe TRBD1 (5 bases). This CDR3 has 16 amino acids. V lost 2 bases to trimming and J lost 4 bases, with 17 bases between them. CDR1 and CDR2 (germline): LGHNT, FRNRAP. The chain's CDR3 is CASGLLMGLGGYGYTF. Written as DNA, the CDR3 is TGTGCTAGTGGTTTGCTTATGGGGCTCGGGGGCTATGGCTACACCTTC.

DNA of the CDR3: TGTGCCAGCAGTGAACCTGGCAGGGGAAGATACGAGCAGTACTTC. As protein: CASSEPGRGRYEQYF. This chain links TRBV25-1 with TRBJ2-7, with D possibly being TRBD1 (6 bases). Germline V lookup: CDR1 MGHDK, CDR2 SYGVNS. The CDR3 runs to 15 residues. Deletions cut 2 bases from V and 4 bases from J, with 15 bases between.

This chain joins TRBV5-4 and TRBJ2-1, with 11 nucleotides matching TRBD2. The V and J ends lost 0 bases and 2 bases, in that order; junction bases with no gene match: 4. CDR3 length: 17 amino acids. From germline, CDR1 is SGHNT and CDR2 YYREEE (reference sequence). CDR3 residues: CASSLDSSGRPYNEQFF. DNA for the CDR3: TGTGCCAGCAGCTTGGACTCTAGCGGGAGGCCCTACAATGAGCAGTTCTTC.

The chain recombines TRBV19 with TRBJ2-2; D ambiguous. Trimming left V 7 bases short and J 6 bases short, with 9 bases between. The CDR3 totals 12 residues. CDR1 and CDR2 (germline): LNHDA, SQIVND (reference sequence). The CDR3 loop reads CASKMSPGELFF. CDR3 nucleotide sequence: TGTGCCAGTAAGATGAGCCCCGGGGAGCTGTTTTTT. Based on the CDR3 plus reference TRBV19 and TRBJ2-2, the full variable domain is DGGITQSPKYLFRKEGQNVTLSCEQNLNHDAMYWYRQDPGQGLRLIYYSQIVNDFQKGDIAEGYSVSREKKESFPLTVTSAQKNPTAFYLCASKMSPGELFFGEGSRLTVL.

The chain uses TRBV19 and TRBJ2-7; D unclear. With 6 bases removed from V and 3 bases from J, the gap between germline ends came to 12 bases. This CDR3 comprises 13 residues. Germline V gives CDR1 LNHDA, CDR2 SQIVND (reference sequence). CDR3 amino acids: CASSNQVDYEQYF. The CDR3 region has the DNA TGTGCCAGTAGCAACCAGGTCGACTACGAGCAGTACTTC.